This TCR beta chain comes out of a study of T cell responses to AZD1222 COVID-19 vaccine. Study background: Second-dose intervals near 4 or 12 weeks were combined.

Libraries were prepared by immunoSEQ multiplex PCR; TCRdb keeps only in-frame clonotypes and omits some of them. The repertoire holds about 67,000 clones, with 84% as singletons. Findings and caveats of the study: The study identified only five to seven AZD1222 recipients as seropositive at baseline. White British ancestry dominated among donors, who included more females, and clonal diversity was possibly underestimated.

Comments on this clone: Its antigen remains unknown.

Germline V gives CDR1 MNHEY, CDR2 SMNVEV (reference sequence). This CDR3 is 14 amino acids long. V lost 1 base and J lost 6, with 9 bases in between. The material was peripheral blood, obtained on day 0 of AZD1222 vaccination. This sequence was found in an adult in good health. The rearrangement links TRBV27 to TRBJ2-2; D may be TRBD1 or TRBD2 (5 bases each). The CDR3 region is CASSLYEGPGELFF. CDR3 coding DNA: TGTGCCAGCAGTTTATATGAGGGGCCCGGGGAGCTGTTTTTT.